This T cell receptor beta chain is drawn from a study of blood T cell repertoires in COVID-19. At the level of the study: COVID-19 samples from acute and convalescent phases originated in the United States, Italy and Spain. From T cells, B-cell-depleted T cells, or PBMCs came the material, which was cDNA or gDNA.

Germline V gene data show CDR1 as GTSNPN and CDR2 as SVGIG (reference sequence). The CDR3 is made up of 14 amino acids. J lost 2 bases, V lost 2 bases, and 3 bases had no gene match. As originally analysed: Estimation of nucleated cell counts was performed using reference gene primer amplification. Profiled with immunoSEQ multiplex PCR; TCRdb holds only in-frame clones, not every one. The D gene and trimming were derived from the DNA, and the V and J assignments and clone size from that table. The repertoire has around 85,000 clones, roughly 90% of them found once; the top ten carry 4.3%. The rearrangement uses TRBV30 and TRBJ1-3; TRBD1 matches at 7 bases. The clonotype comes from a woman older than 75 with active or convalescent COVID-19. Sequenced input: peripheral blood. The chain's CDR3 is CAWSPTGTGNTIYF. The CDR3 DNA reads as TGTGCCTGGAGTCCGACAGGGACTGGAAACACCATATATTTT.